Sequencing of this TCR beta chain was carried out in a study of OX40 agonist ivuxolimab in advanced cancers. A note on the overall study: The costimulatory receptor OX40 (CD134) was targeted by ivuxolimab, a fully human IgG2 agonistic monoclonal antibody. The paper covers the monotherapy dose-escalation part of the phase I ivuxolimab trial, which included N ≈ 57 patients. Peripheral TCRbeta sequencing was intended to test whether TCR sequence diversity was altered and clonal T-cell expansion was caused by ivuxolimab. In the dose-escalation cohort, 82.7% of patients were male, and the mean age was approximately 60 years with a range of about 20 to 80. Patients were allowed to have had prior anti-PD-1, anti-PD-L1 or anti-CTLA-4 therapy, and 40% of the dose-escalation patients had been treated with checkpoint inhibitors. Intravenous ivuxolimab was administered to patients every 2 weeks at six dose levels: 0.01, 0.1, 0.3, 1.5, 3 and 10 mg/kg. Partial responses were achieved by three dose-escalation patients, of whom one had hepatocellular carcinoma and two had cutaneous melanoma. Of the 50 or so patients in dose escalation, some 19 had hepatocellular carcinoma, around 15 had melanoma, 9 had renal cell carcinoma and 9 had head and neck cancer. What the study reported, not specific to this receptor: Antigen specificity was not determined for the clonally expanded peripheral T cells. Low levels of normalized T-cell clonal expansion were also seen in some nonresponding patients. At doses of 0.1 to 3.0 mg/kg, clonal expansion of both CD4+ and CD8+ blood T cells was observed from baseline to week 6. Partial responders in the 0.1-3.0 mg/kg groups had among the lowest normalized peripheral clonal expansion, especially among CD8+ T cells. After ivuxolimab, expanded clones were on average more numerous among CD8+ T cells than among CD4+ T cells.

This clone was picked up one time. Its cognate antigen has yet to be identified. No clone much larger than this one lies a single base away; base qualities are absent. The CDR3 runs 12 amino acids, cysteine and phenylalanine included. The kept DNA is CDR3 alone, 36 bases in frame from the first base. At the junction V is shortened by 1 base and J by 5 bases, with 5 bases in between. CDR1 and CDR2 (MNHEY, SVGAGI) derive from the germline V gene. Patients with autoimmune disease history or receiving systemic immunosuppression were excluded from the trial. Peripheral blood for TCR sequencing was collected from all dose cohorts at baseline, on cycle 4 day 1, and on cycle 7 day 1. Samples came from an open-label, multicenter, first-in-human phase I dose-escalation trial of ivuxolimab. Adults with locally advanced or metastatic melanoma, renal cell carcinoma, hepatocellular carcinoma or head and neck squamous cell carcinoma were enrolled in the trial. CD4+ and CD8+ T cells were sorted separately from peripheral blood before TCR sequencing.

To sequence the TCRbeta CDR3 region, genomic DNA was isolated from the sorted cells. TCRbeta CDR3 regions were sequenced using the immunoSEQ Assay. TCRdb mirrors the immuneACCESS table, restricted to in-frame sequences. Some clones are absent from its copies; in checked studies, under half trace to an unresolved V gene, and the reason for the others is unknown. A total of 70,000 to 90,000 clones appear in this sample, 84% of them only once. The ten largest make up around 7.2% of the sample. The sequencing used CD4+ or CD8+ T cells sorted from blood, collected in a trial of the OX40 agonist ivuxolimab. The receptor was isolated from an adult with an advanced solid tumor such as melanoma, head and neck, liver or kidney cancer. The sequence is built from TRBV6-5 and TRBJ1-1; the D gene assignment is ambiguous. The nucleotide sequence reads as follows: TGTGCCAGCAGTTACTTAGGGACTGAAGCTTTCTTT. It encodes CASSYLGTEAFF.